These 21 T cell receptor beta chains share one sample of origin, sequenced in a study of OX40 agonist ivuxolimab in advanced cancers. Data came from immunoSEQ multiplex PCR; TCRdb stores just in-frame clones and leaves some out. The sample consists of 50,000 to 65,000 clones, 70% to 90% of them appearing once. The sequences come from CD4+ or CD8+ T cells sorted from blood, collected in a trial of the OX40 agonist ivuxolimab. These receptors all come from an adult with an advanced solid tumor such as melanoma, head and neck, liver or kidney cancer.

The genes are TRBV18 and TRBJ1-1; D is uncertain. Trimming stripped 6 bases from V and 3 bases from J, with 11 bases between. Germline V gene data show CDR1 as KGHSH and CDR2 as LQKENI. There are 13 residues in the CDR3. CDR3 sequence: CASSPSLYTEAFF. DNA of the CDR3: TGTGCCAGCTCTCCGTCCTTATACACTGAAGCTTTCTTT.

This chain uses TRBV2 with TRBJ2-2; D possibly uses TRBD1 or TRBD2 (5 bases each). CDR1 SNHLY and CDR2 FYNNEI come from the germline V gene. The CDR3 totals 14 residues. The V gene lost 6 bases and the J gene lost 4 bases, with 12 bases spanning the gap. The CDR3 DNA reads TGTGCCAGCAGGGGGAGAGGGGTCACCGGGGAGCTGTTTTTT. Translated: CASRGRGVTGELFF.

This chain joins TRBV5-4 and TRBJ2-1, with D perhaps matching TRBD1 (6 bases). Germline CDR1 and CDR2: SGHNT and YYREEE (reference sequence). Trimming pared 2 bases from V and 7 bases from J, leaving 13 bases between. This CDR3 comprises 14 residues. Here the CDR3 DNA reads TGTGCCAGCAGCTTTTCAGGGGACGCGAATGAGCAGTTCTTC. Residues: CASSFSGDANEQFF.

V gene TRBV9 combines with J gene TRBJ1-3; D unclear. This CDR3 comprises 13 residues. Between the trimmed V and J ends, which lost 4 bases and 4 bases, there was a span of 9 bases. From germline, CDR1 is SGDLS and CDR2 YYNGEE. CDR3 loop: CASSPSGGNTIYF. DNA for the CDR3: TGTGCCAGCAGCCCGTCGGGGGGAAACACCATATATTTT.

The genes are TRBV5-8 and TRBJ1-1; D perhaps matches TRBD1 (6 bases). V dropped 2 bases and J dropped 1 base, with 9 bases sitting between them. Germline CDR1 is SGHTS and CDR2 is YDEGEE. The length of the CDR3 is 14 residues. CDR3: CASSLQGKNTEAFF. CDR3 DNA sequence: TGTGCCAGCAGCTTACAGGGAAAGAACACTGAAGCTTTCTTT.

V gene TRBV19 combines with J gene TRBJ1-5; the D is unclear. V shed 7 bases and J shed 0 bases, with 19 bases lying between them. Germline assignment: CDR1 LNHDA and CDR2 SQIVND (reference sequence). This CDR3 is 17 amino acids long. The CDR3, as DNA: TGTGCCAGTACCCCAAGGGCCGGAACCTCTAGCAATCAGCCCCAGCATTTT. Its translation: CASTPRAGTSSNQPQHF.

This clone has only one observation. This chain connects TRBV19 to TRBJ2-3, with TRBD2 matching 9 bases. The CDR3 is made up of 13 amino acids. CDR1 is LNHDA, CDR2 SQIVND, per germline (reference sequence). The V and J ends lost 10 bases and 3 bases, in that order; junction bases with no gene match: 5. The CDR3 nucleotides are TGTGCCACCATAGCGGGGGCTACAGATACGCAGTATTTT. Protein sequence: CATIAGATDTQYF.

This clone is medium-sized (0.01 to 0.1%) in the sample. The CDR3 region has the DNA TGTGCCACCAAGACCGGGACAGGGGGCAATCAGCCCCAGCATTTT. This encodes CATKTGTGGNQPQHF. This chain links TRBV10-3 with TRBJ1-5; 10 bases are shared with TRBD1. J gave up 2 bases and V 10 bases, and 8 bases lay outside the gene matches. This CDR3 comprises 15 residues. In germline, CDR1 is ENHRY, CDR2 SYGVKD.

The chain employs TRBV5-1 and TRBJ2-1; D perhaps matches TRBD1 (5 bases). The germline V gene encodes CDR1 SGHRS and CDR2 YFSETQ. This CDR3 has 12 amino acids. The ends were cut back, 2 bases at V and 5 bases at J, with 5 bases in the middle. The CDR3, as DNA: TGCGCCAGCAGCTTACAGGACAATGAGCAGTTCTTC. Translated: CASSLQDNEQFF.

This chain uses TRBV10-3 with TRBJ2-7, with D tentatively TRBD2 (7 bases). The germline V gene has CDR1 ENHRY and CDR2 SYGVKD. The CDR3 consists of 14 residues. The V gene lost 6 bases and the J gene lost 4 bases, with 16 bases spanning the gap. CDR3 nucleotide sequence: TGTGCCATCAGGGAGGGCGGGGGCCTTTACGAGCAGTACTTC. Translated: CAIREGGGLYEQYF.

This rearrangement joins TRBV5-4 to TRBJ2-5, with TRBD2 matching 15 bases. Germline V lookup: CDR1 SGHNT, CDR2 YYREEE (reference sequence). CDR3 length equals 17 residues. V dropped 4 bases and J dropped 2; count of bases not matched to a gene: 6. The CDR3 coding sequence is TGTGCCAGCAGCCCGCGGGGACTAGCGGGGGGACAAGAGACCCAGTACTTC. It translates to CASSPRGLAGGQETQYF. Based on the CDR3 plus reference TRBV5-4 and TRBJ2-5, the full variable domain is ETGVTQSPTHLIKTRGQQVTLRCSSQSGHNTVSWYQQALGQGPQFIFQYYREEENGRGNFPPRFSGLQFPNYSSELNVNALELDDSALYLCASSPRGLAGGQETQYFGPGTRLLVL.

The CDR3 protein is CASSHPTRASTGELFF. The CDR3 DNA reads TGTGCCAGCAGCCACCCGACCAGGGCAAGCACCGGGGAGCTGTTTTTT. The chain combines TRBV7-9 with TRBJ2-2; a possible D gene is TRBD1 (5 bases). The CDR3 extends over 16 amino acids. V gave up 5 bases and J gave up 4 bases, with 17 bases separating them. Germline CDR1 SEHNR, CDR2 FQNEAQ (reference sequence).

In its sample, this clone was seen once. The J gene is TRBJ2-5, the V gene TRBV29-1; 9 bases fit TRBD2. Gene TRBJ2-7 matches the end of the DNA better, so the J call may be wrong. Germline V lookup: CDR1 SQVTM, CDR2 ANQGSEA. The CDR3 extends over 14 amino acids. The CDR3 here is CSVESSGELYEQYF. CDR3 sequence (DNA): TGCAGCGTTGAGTCTAGCGGGGAACTCTACGAGCAGTACTTC.

This CDR3 reads CASSQDYGSGYTF. The CDR3 DNA is TGCGCCAGCAGCCAAGATTACGGAAGTGGCTACACCTTC. J is TRBJ1-2 and V is TRBV4-1; no clear D gene. CDR3 length: 13 residues. The ends were cut back, 0 bases at V and 7 bases at J, with 9 bases in the middle. The germline V gene encodes CDR1 MGHRA and CDR2 YSYEKL.

The chain couples TRBV19 to TRBJ2-6; D remains unclear. Germline CDR1 is LNHDA and CDR2 is SQIVND (reference sequence). This CDR3 region has 14 residues. V was cut by 7 bases and J by 4 bases, with 11 bases left in between. The CDR3 nucleotides are TGTGCCAGTATCTCGCAAGGGGGGGCCAACGTCCTGACTTTC. Its protein is CASISQGGANVLTF. The variable domain in full, completed from reference TRBV19 and TRBJ2-6, reads DGGITQSPKYLFRKEGQNVTLSCEQNLNHDAMYWYRQDPGQGLRLIYYSQIVNDFQKGDIAEGYSVSREKKESFPLTVTSAQKNPTAFYLCASISQGGANVLTFGAGSRLTVL.

This chain links TRBV4-2 with TRBJ1-4; 7 bases are shared with TRBD1. The length of the CDR3 is 17 residues. Germline V CDR1 and CDR2: LGHNA, YNFKEQ. V was clipped by 0 bases and J by 5 bases; unmatched bases: 9. The DNA of the CDR3 is TGTGCCAGCAGCCAAGAACCCGTGGGACAGAGGAATGAAAAACTGTTTTTT. Its translation: CASSQEPVGQRNEKLFF.

This clone appeared a single time. This chain uses TRBV5-8 with TRBJ2-3; 9 bases agree with TRBD2. Germline V gives CDR1 SGHTS, CDR2 YDEGEE. J gave up 4 bases and V 3 bases, and 9 bases lay outside the gene matches. The CDR3 is 16 amino acids. In DNA, the CDR3 is TGTGCCAGCAGCTACCGACTGGCGGGGGGGGCAGATACGCAGTATTTT. Protein product: CASSYRLAGGADTQYF.

This clone has just one count. The chain combines TRBV7-2 with TRBJ1-5, with D tentatively TRBD1 (5 bases). The ends were cut back, 2 bases at V and 6 bases at J, with 17 bases in the middle. In germline, CDR1 is SGHTA, CDR2 FQGNSA. The CDR3 length is 16 residues. DNA for the CDR3: TGTGCCAGCAGCTTATCAGTTGTCGGGGGGAGTCAGCCCCAGCATTTT. Encoded protein: CASSLSVVGGSQPQHF.

V and J are TRBV5-1 and TRBJ1-3, with D uncertain. This CDR3 has 15 residues. The ends were cut back, 2 bases at V and 0 bases at J, with 9 bases in the middle. The germline V gene encodes CDR1 SGHRS and CDR2 YFSETQ. The CDR3 nucleotides are TGCGCCAGCAGCTTCGCCGCGACCTCTGGAAACACCATATATTTT. This codes for CASSFAATSGNTIYF. Complete variable domain (other parts from reference TRBV5-1 and TRBJ1-3): KAGVTQTPRYLIKTRGQQVTLSCSPISGHRSVSWYQQTPGQGLQFLFEYFSETQRNKGNFPGRFSGRQFSNSRSEMNVSTLELGDSALYLCASSFAATSGNTIYFGEGSWLTVV.

The chain links TRBV27 to TRBJ1-1; 7 bases fit TRBD1. The CDR3 is made up of 15 amino acids. With 1 base clipped from V and 4 bases from J, the junction kept 6 bases outside the gene matches. Looked up from germline, CDR1 is MNHEY and CDR2 is SMNVEV (reference sequence). The CDR3 DNA reads as TGTGCCAGCAGTTTATGGGCCAGGGGGGCCACTGAAGCTTTCTTT. Its translation: CASSLWARGATEAFF.

The chain combines TRBV2 with TRBJ1-2, with TRBD1 identical over 8 bases. This CDR3 comprises 14 residues. From germline, CDR1 is SNHLY and CDR2 FYNNEI. After removal of 5 bases from V and 2 bases from J, the junction contained 4 bases not matched to a gene. CDR3 sequence reads: CASSRTGSNYGYTF. In nucleotides, the CDR3 is TGTGCCAGCAGTCGGACAGGGAGCAACTATGGCTACACCTTC.